Below, one TCR beta chain is given with its context. The entry originates in a study of Graves' ophthalmopathy and Graves' hyperthyroidism. Thyroid ultrasound, orbital computed tomography, TRAb, serum thyroxine and clinical symptoms formed the basis of diagnosis. Amplification of TCR beta CDR3 regions used RNA transcripts. Second-round multiplex PCR came after a first-round RT-PCR that employed HTBI primers. TCRdb reprocessed the multiplex PCR reads with MiXCR, giving one entry per CDR3 protein. Of just over 600,000 distinct CDR3 sequences listed, approximately 22% are singletons. The CDR3 loop spans 15 amino acids. V gave up 5 bases and J gave up 0 bases, with 11 bases separating them.

Sequenced: peripheral blood. The TCR originated in a woman aged 18-35 years with stable Graves' hyperthyroidism. Some clones in this sample may be carry-over from other donors' samples. The chain links TRBV12-3 or TRBV12-4 to TRBJ1-5; TRBD1 is a possible D gene (5 bases). The CDR3 DNA follows: TGTGCCAGCAGTAAGAGGGGTAATAGCAATCAGCCCCAGCATTTT. Residues: CASSKRGNSNQPQHF.